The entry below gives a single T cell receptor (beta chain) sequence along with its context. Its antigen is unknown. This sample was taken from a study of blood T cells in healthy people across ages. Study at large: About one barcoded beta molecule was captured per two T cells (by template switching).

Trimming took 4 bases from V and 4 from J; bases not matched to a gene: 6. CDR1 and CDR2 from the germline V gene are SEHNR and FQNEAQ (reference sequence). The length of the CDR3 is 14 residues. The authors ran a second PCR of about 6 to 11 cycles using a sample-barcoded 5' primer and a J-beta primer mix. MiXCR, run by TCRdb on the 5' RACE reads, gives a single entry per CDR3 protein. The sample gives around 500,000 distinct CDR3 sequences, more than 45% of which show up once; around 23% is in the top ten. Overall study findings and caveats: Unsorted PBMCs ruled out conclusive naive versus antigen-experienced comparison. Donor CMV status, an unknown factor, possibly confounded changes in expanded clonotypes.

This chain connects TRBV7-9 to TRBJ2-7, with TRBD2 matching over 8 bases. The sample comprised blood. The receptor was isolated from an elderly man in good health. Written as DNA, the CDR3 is TGTGCCAGCAGCTCCCGAGCTAGCGGGTACGAGCAGTACTTC. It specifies CASSSRASGYEQYF. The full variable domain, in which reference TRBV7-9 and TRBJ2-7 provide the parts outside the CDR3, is DTGVSQNPRHKITKRGQNVTFRCDPISEHNRLYWYRQTLGQGPEFLTYFQNEAQLEKSRLLSDRFSAERPKGSFSTLEIQRTEQGDSAMYLCASSSRASGYEQYFGPGTRLTVT.